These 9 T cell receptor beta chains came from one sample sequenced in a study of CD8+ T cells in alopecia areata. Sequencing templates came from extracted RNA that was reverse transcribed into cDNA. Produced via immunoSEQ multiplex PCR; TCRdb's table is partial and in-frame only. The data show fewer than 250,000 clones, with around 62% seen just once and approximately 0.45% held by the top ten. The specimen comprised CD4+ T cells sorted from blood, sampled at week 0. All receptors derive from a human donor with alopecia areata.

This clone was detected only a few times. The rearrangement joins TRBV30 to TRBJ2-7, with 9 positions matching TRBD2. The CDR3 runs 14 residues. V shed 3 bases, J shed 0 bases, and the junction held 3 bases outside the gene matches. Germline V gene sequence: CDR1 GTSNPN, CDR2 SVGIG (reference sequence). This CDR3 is CAWRSGGSSYEQYF. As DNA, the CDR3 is TGTGCCTGGAGGAGCGGGGGGAGCTCCTACGAGCAGTACTTC. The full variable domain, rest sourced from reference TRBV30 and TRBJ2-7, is SQTIHQWPATLVQPVGSPLSLECTVEGTSNPNLYWYRQAAGRGLQLLFYSVGIGQISSEVPQNLSASRPQDRQFILSSKKLLLSDSGFYLCAWRSGGSSYEQYFGPGTRLTVT.

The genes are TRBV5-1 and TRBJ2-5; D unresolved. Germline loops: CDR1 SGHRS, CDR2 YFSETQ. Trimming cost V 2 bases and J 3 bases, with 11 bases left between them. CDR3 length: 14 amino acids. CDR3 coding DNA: TGCGCCAGCAGCTTTCAGGATCGGGAAGAGACCCAGTACTTC. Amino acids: CASSFQDREETQYF.

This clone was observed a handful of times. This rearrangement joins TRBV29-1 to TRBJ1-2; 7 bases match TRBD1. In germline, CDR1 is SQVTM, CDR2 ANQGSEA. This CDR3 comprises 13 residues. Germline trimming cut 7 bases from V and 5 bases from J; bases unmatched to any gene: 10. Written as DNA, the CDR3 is TGCAGCGCCGGGGACAGCCGGAGGTATGGCTACACCTTC. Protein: CSAGDSRRYGYTF. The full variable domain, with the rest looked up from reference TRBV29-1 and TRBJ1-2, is SAVISQKPSRDICQRGTSLTIQCQVDSQVTMMFWYRQQPGQSLTLIATANQGSEATYESGFVIDKFPISRPNLTFSTLTVSNMSPEDSSIYLCSAGDSRRYGYTFGSGTRLTVV.

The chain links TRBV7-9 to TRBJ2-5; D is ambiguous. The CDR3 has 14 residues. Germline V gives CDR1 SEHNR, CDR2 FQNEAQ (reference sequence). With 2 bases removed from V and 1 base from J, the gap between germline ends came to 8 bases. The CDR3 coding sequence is TGTGCCAGCAGCTTATTAACGACCCAAGAGACCCAGTACTTC. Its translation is CASSLLTTQETQYF.

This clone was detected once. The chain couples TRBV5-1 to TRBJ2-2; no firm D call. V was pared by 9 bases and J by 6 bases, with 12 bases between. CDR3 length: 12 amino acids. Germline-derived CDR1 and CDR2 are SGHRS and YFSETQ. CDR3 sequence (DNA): TGCGCCACCGCGGCGACGGCCGGGGAGCTGTTTTTT. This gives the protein CATAATAGELFF.

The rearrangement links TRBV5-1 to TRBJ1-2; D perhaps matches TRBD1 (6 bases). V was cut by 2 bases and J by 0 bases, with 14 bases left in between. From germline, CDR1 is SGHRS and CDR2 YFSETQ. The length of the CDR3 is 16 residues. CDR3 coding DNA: TGCGCCAGCAGCTTAGAAACAGGGCGAACTAACTATGGCTACACCTTC. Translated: CASSLETGRTNYGYTF.

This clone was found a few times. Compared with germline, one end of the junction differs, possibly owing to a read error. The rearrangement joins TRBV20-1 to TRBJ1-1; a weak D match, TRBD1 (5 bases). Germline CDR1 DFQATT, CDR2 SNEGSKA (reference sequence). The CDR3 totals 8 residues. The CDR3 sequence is CSVHPGLF. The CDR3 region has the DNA TGCAGTGTTCACCCGGGACTTTTT.

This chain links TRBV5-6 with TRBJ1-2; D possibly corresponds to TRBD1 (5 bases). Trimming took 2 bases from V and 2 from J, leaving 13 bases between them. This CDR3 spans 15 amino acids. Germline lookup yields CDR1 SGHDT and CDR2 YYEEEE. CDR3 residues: CASSFRIGANYGYTF. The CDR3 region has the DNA TGTGCCAGCAGCTTTAGAATTGGGGCCAACTATGGCTACACCTTC.

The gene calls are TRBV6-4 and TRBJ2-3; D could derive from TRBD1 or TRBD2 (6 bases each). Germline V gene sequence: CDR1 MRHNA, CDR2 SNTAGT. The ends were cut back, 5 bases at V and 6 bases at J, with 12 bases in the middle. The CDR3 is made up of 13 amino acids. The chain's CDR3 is CASSLEGGDTQYF. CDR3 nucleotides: TGTGCCAGCAGTCTGGAAGGGGGGGATACGCAGTATTTT.